These 22 T cell receptor beta chains were all obtained from the same sample, sequenced in a study of PD-1 blockade in classical Hodgkin lymphoma. The time point here: cycle 4 day 1 (C4D1), after less than seven weeks of nivolumab. Every patient had relapsed following autologous stem cell transplantation, and cohorts differed in brentuximab vedotin exposure. Magnetic negative selection purified CD4+ T cells from thawed PBMCs. TCRdb keeps only in-frame clones here, not all; method: immunoSEQ multiplex PCR. The profile shows roughly 13,000 clones, about 80% of them singletons. Sequenced here: CD4+ T cells from blood, sampled before the fourth cycle of nivolumab. The source of these receptors is a human donor with classical Hodgkin lymphoma.

This sequence joins TRBV4-3 and TRBJ1-5; unclear D gene. Per the germline V gene, CDR1 is LGHNA and CDR2 is YSLEER. This CDR3 has 13 amino acids. V lost 0 bases, J lost 7 bases, and 7 bases lay in between. The CDR3 region has the DNA TGCGCCAGCAGCCAAGATCTAGAGCAGCCCCAGCATTTT. It is translated as CASSQDLEQPQHF.

This chain connects TRBV7-9 to TRBJ2-1; TRBD2 matches at 7 bases. V lost 2 bases to trimming and J lost 5 bases; unmatched junction nucleotides: 6. CDR3 length: 15 amino acids. CDR1 is SEHNR, CDR2 FQNEAQ, per germline (reference sequence). CDR3 in amino acids: CASSLIGTNNNEQFF. Written as DNA, the CDR3 is TGTGCCAGCAGCTTAATCGGGACTAACAACAATGAGCAGTTCTTC.

As to this clone: The same CDR3 is also encoded by other DNA sequences in this sample. This chain uses TRBV6-6 with TRBJ1-3; D possibly corresponds to TRBD1 (6 bases). This CDR3 is 14 amino acids long. Germline V gene sequence: CDR1 MNHNY, CDR2 SVGAGI (reference sequence). V was trimmed by 5 bases and J by 2 bases, leaving 10 bases between them. The CDR3 coding sequence is TGTGCCAGCAGTCAACAGGGTCCTGGAAACACCATATATTTT. Protein sequence: CASSQQGPGNTIYF.

V and J are TRBV7-3 and TRBJ1-2; 7 nucleotides agree with TRBD1. Trimming cost V 2 bases and J 10 bases; bases outside gene matches: 7. The CDR3 length is 13 residues. Germline CDR1 reads SGHTA; CDR2 reads FQGTGA. CDR3 amino acids: CASSLETGWDYTF. CDR3 nucleotides: TGTGCCAGCAGCTTAGAGACAGGGTGGGACTACACCTTC.

The CDR3, as DNA: TGTGCCAGCAGCTTAAAGGGACAGGTCTACGAGCAGTACTTC. This sequence encodes CASSLKGQVYEQYF. This chain connects TRBV7-6 to TRBJ2-5; TRBD1 matches at 8 bases. The last part of the DNA fits TRBJ2-7 better; the J call may be wrong. CDR3 length: 14 residues. CDR1 and CDR2 from the germline V gene are SGHVS and FNYEAQ.

This clone was counted between two and nine times. This rearrangement joins TRBV23-1 to TRBJ1-6; D is unclear. TRBV23-1 is an open reading frame whose function is uncertain. Trimming shortened V by 0 bases and J by 10 bases, and 10 bases separated the two germline ends. The CDR3 contains 14 residues. CDR3 residues: CASSQSLVESPLHF. CDR3 sequence (DNA): TGCGCCAGCAGTCAATCGTTGGTGGAATCACCCCTCCACTTT.

CDR3 DNA sequence: TGTGCCACCAGCAGAGACGTAGGGTCCGGGGAGCTGTTTTTT. Translated: CATSRDVGSGELFF. The chain joins TRBV15 to TRBJ2-2; D not resolved. This CDR3 has 14 amino acids. Per the germline V gene, CDR1 is LNHNV and CDR2 is YYDKDF (reference sequence). Between the trimmed V and J ends, which lost 0 bases and 6 bases, there was a span of 8 bases.

J is TRBJ1-2 and V is TRBV14; no definite D call. Germline CDR1 reads SGHDN; CDR2 reads FVKESK. The CDR3 is made up of 14 amino acids. Trimming cost V 3 bases and J 5 bases, with 13 bases left between them. The chain's CDR3 is CASSQSGRHYGYTF. CDR3 coding DNA: TGTGCCAGCAGCCAGTCGGGCAGGCATTATGGCTACACCTTC.

The rearrangement joins TRBV27 to TRBJ2-2, with D perhaps matching TRBD2 (6 bases). This CDR3 is built from 18 residues. Germline loops: CDR1 MNHEY, CDR2 SMNVEV (reference sequence). With 3 bases removed from V and 7 bases from J, the gap between germline ends came to 24 bases. CDR3 bases: TGTGCCAGCAGTTTGACCGCTCCCGGGAGCCCCAACGGCGGGGAGCTGTTTTTT. This translates into CASSLTAPGSPNGGELFF.

The CDR3 sequence is CASSATRWGELFF. CDR3 nucleotide sequence: TGTGCCAGCAGCGCCACTAGGTGGGGGGAGCTGTTTTTT. V gene TRBV28 combines with J gene TRBJ2-2; tentatively, D is TRBD2 (5 bases). CDR1 is MDHEN, CDR2 SYDVKM, per germline. CDR3 length equals 13 residues. V lost 6 bases and J 8 bases, leaving 13 bases between the germline ends. The full variable domain, in which reference TRBV28 and TRBJ2-2 provide the parts outside the CDR3, is DVKVTQSSRYLVKRTGEKVFLECVQDMDHENMFWYRQDPGLGLRLIYFSYDVKMKEKGDIPEGYSVSREKKERFSLILESASTNQTSMYLCASSATRWGELFFGEGSRLTVL.

This chain joins TRBV28 and TRBJ2-1; D may be TRBD1 or TRBD2 (6 bases each). The CDR3 loop spans 15 amino acids. Deletions cut 3 bases from V and 4 bases from J, with 13 bases between. CDR1 is MDHEN and CDR2 is SYDVKM in the germline V gene. For the CDR3, the DNA is TGTGCCAGCAGTTTGGGGGGACACTTTTACAATGAGCAGTTCTTC. This gives the protein CASSLGGHFYNEQFF. The complete variable domain, with remaining parts taken from reference TRBV28 and TRBJ2-1, reads DVKVTQSSRYLVKRTGEKVFLECVQDMDHENMFWYRQDPGLGLRLIYFSYDVKMKEKGDIPEGYSVSREKKERFSLILESASTNQTSMYLCASSLGGHFYNEQFFGPGTRLTVL.

This clone came up once. This sequence joins TRBV5-6 and TRBJ1-2; no clear D. Germline V gives CDR1 SGHDT, CDR2 YYEEEE. Deletions cut 4 bases from V and 3 bases from J, with 10 bases between. The CDR3 spans 13 residues. This chain's CDR3 is CASSPEVYYGYTF. The CDR3, as DNA: TGTGCCAGCAGCCCCGAAGTCTACTATGGCTACACCTTC.

The chain links TRBV5-5 to TRBJ2-2; 7 bases agree with TRBD1. Germline-derived CDR1 and CDR2 are SGHKS and YYEKEE (reference sequence). There are 14 residues in the CDR3. Unmatched junction bases numbered 6, after V lost 4 bases and J lost 6 bases. The chain's CDR3 is CASSPQGVAGELFF. In nucleotides, the CDR3 is TGTGCCAGCAGCCCTCAGGGGGTGGCCGGGGAGCTGTTTTTT.

The CDR3 coding sequence is TGCGCCAGCTACCCGGGTAAGGGTTTAGGTAGCGAGCAGTACTTC. Amino acids: CASYPGKGLGSEQYF. The rearrangement uses TRBV5-1 and TRBJ2-7, with D uncertain. Trimming left V 7 bases short and J 6 bases short, with 23 bases between. This CDR3 spans 15 amino acids. Germline CDR1 SGHRS, CDR2 YFSETQ.

This chain joins TRBV10-3 and TRBJ1-2; D remains unclear. The CDR3 totals 12 residues. V lost 7 bases, J lost 1 base, and 7 bases lay in between. Germline CDR1 is ENHRY and CDR2 is SYGVKD. The CDR3 nucleotides are TGTGCCATCAAGGGCCGTAACTATGGCTACACCTTC. It specifies CAIKGRNYGYTF.

CDR3 sequence reads: CASRGVGLDTGELFF. The DNA for the CDR3 is TGCGCCAGCAGAGGGGTGGGGTTGGACACCGGGGAGCTGTTTTTT. The chain uses TRBV5-1 and TRBJ2-2, with a tentative D call TRBD1 (5 bases). The CDR3 extends over 15 amino acids. CDR1 SGHRS and CDR2 YFSETQ come from the germline V gene. The V end lost 5 bases, the J end lost 3 bases, and 14 bases lay between the germline ends.

A single count supports this clone. V and J are TRBV5-1 and TRBJ2-7; TRBD2 aligns across 9 bases. The CDR3 runs to 16 residues. Trimming took 4 bases from V and 0 from J; bases not matched to a gene: 8. Per germline, CDR1 SGHRS and CDR2 YFSETQ. The CDR3 sequence: CASSTPGLASSYEQYF. CDR3 bases: TGCGCCAGCAGCACCCCGGGACTAGCATCCTCCTACGAGCAGTACTTC.

J is TRBJ2-2 and V is TRBV15; 8 nucleotides agree with TRBD2. The CDR3 runs 17 residues. V dropped 0 bases and J dropped 1; count of bases not matched to a gene: 4. Germline V gene data show CDR1 as LNHNV and CDR2 as YYDKDF (reference sequence). CDR3 nucleotide sequence: TGTGCCACCAGCAGAGATTTTCTAGCGGGGAACACCGGGGAGCTGTTTTTT. Amino acids: CATSRDFLAGNTGELFF. Together with reference TRBV15 and TRBJ2-2, the CDR3 gives the full variable domain: DAMVIQNPRYQVTQFGKPVTLSCSQTLNHNVMYWYQQKSSQAPKLLFHYYDKDFNNEADTPDNFQSRRPNTSFCFLDIRSPGLGDTAMYLCATSRDFLAGNTGELFFGEGSRLTVL.

The chain carries TRBV7-9 and TRBJ1-4, with TRBD1 as a possible D gene (5 bases). The CDR3 is 16 amino acids. Trimming removed 0 bases at V and 6 bases at J, with 14 bases between. Germline loops: CDR1 SEHNR, CDR2 FQNEAQ (reference sequence). The CDR3 region has the DNA TGTGCCAGCAGCTTAGCCGGACATCGGGGGGATGAAAAACTGTTTTTT. It yields the protein CASSLAGHRGDEKLFF.

The chain is built from TRBV29-1 and TRBJ1-5; tentative D call: TRBD1 (6 bases). This CDR3 spans 14 amino acids. With 6 bases removed from V and 8 bases from J, the gap between germline ends came to 20 bases. Germline V gives CDR1 SQVTM, CDR2 ANQGSEA. The CDR3 DNA reads as TGCAGCGTCGGAGAGACAAACAAGGGGGAGCCCCAGCATTTT. Its translation: CSVGETNKGEPQHF. Combining the CDR3 with reference TRBV29-1 and TRBJ1-5 gives the whole variable domain SAVISQKPSRDICQRGTSLTIQCQVDSQVTMMFWYRQQPGQSLTLIATANQGSEATYESGFVIDKFPISRPNLTFSTLTVSNMSPEDSSIYLCSVGETNKGEPQHFGDGTRLSIL.

The sample holds one count of this clone. This rearrangement joins TRBV6-6 to TRBJ1-5; D not certain. V lost 2 bases to trimming and J lost 6 bases, with 14 bases between them. The CDR3 has 15 amino acids. Germline loops: CDR1 MNHNY, CDR2 SVGAGI (reference sequence). The CDR3 coding sequence is TGTGCCAGCAGTTACGACCCGGGAGCGGGTCAGCCCCAGCATTTT. Its protein is CASSYDPGAGQPQHF.

About this clone: Germline and junction disagree at one end, which may indicate a read error. The CDR3 sequence: CASSVVPELDYSYTF. The CDR3, as DNA: TGTGCCAGCAGCGTAGTCCCTGAACTGGACTATAGCTACACCTTC. The rearrangement uses TRBV9 and TRBJ1-2; D gene unclear. The CDR3 extends over 15 amino acids. Looked up from germline, CDR1 is SGDLS and CDR2 is YYNGEE.